Shown below are 22 T cell receptor beta chains from a single sample sequenced in a study of CD8+ T cells in alopecia areata. Markers including CD4, CD8alpha, NKG2D and NKG2ACE guided sorting of pooled cutaneous lymph node cells. cDNA prepared by RNA extraction and subsequent reverse transcription served as the template for sequencing. The data were produced by immunoSEQ multiplex PCR, yet TCRdb's version contains in-frame clones alone and is incomplete. The repertoire consists of roughly 5,800 clones, none detected only once. The specimen sequenced was CD8+ T cells sorted from a lymph node. Receptors were obtained from a C3H/HeJ mouse with alopecia areata. The strain bears MHC haplotype H2-k.

This clone was recorded many times. Mouse gene names and germline throughout. The part of the CDR3 DNA that was read is TGTGCCAGCAGTGATGCACCCGGGACAAATAACTATGCT. Its protein is CASSDAPGTNNYA. The whole CDR3 sequence reads CASSDAPGTNNYAEQFF. The J gene is TRBJ2-1, the V gene TRBV13-3, with D perhaps TRBD1 (6 bases). The read terminates 4 residues ahead of where the CDR3 ends, so the germline J gene completes it. The CDR3 sequence is 17 residues long. Between the trimmed V and J ends, which lost 0 bases and 0 bases, there was a span of 13 bases. Germline V gene lookup returns CDR1 NNHDY and CDR2 SYVADS.

The table lists this clone with many counts. Genes here carry mouse names. The read halts 4 residues ahead of the CDR3 end, with the missing end drawn from the germline J gene. The V call is TRBV16, the J call TRBJ2-4; no clear D gene. Germline V gene sequence: CDR1 SGHSA, CDR2 FRNQAP. V lost 0 bases, J lost 0 bases, and 10 bases lay in between. The CDR3 contains 16 residues. CDR3 bases read: TGTGCAAGCAGCTTAGATACCCTCAGTAGTCAAAAC. Its protein product is CASSLDTLSSQN. The CDR3 reads in full as CASSLDTLSSQNTLYF.

Sample share makes this clone medium-sized. The germline and genes are mouse ones. The part of the CDR3 DNA that was read is TGTGCCAGCAGTACAGGGGGCTCC. Its protein product is CASSTGGS. The complete CDR3 sequence is CASSTGGSDYTF. This chain joins TRBV13-3 and TRBJ1-2; 8 bases agree with TRBD1. The DNA ends 4 residues before the CDR3 does, and the rest of the CDR3 is filled in from the germline J gene. V was clipped by 4 bases and J by 4 bases; unmatched bases: 0. The CDR3 consists of 12 residues. Germline CDR1 and CDR2: NNHDY and SYVADS.

This clone appeared many times. Gene names denote mouse genes. From the germline J gene comes the end of the CDR3, since the read stops 4 residues before it. The chain employs TRBV31 and TRBJ2-3, with 9 bases matching TRBD2. CDR3 length: 15 residues. The V segment lost 0 bases and the J segment 2 bases; nucleotides outside the gene matches: 3. The V gene's germline CDR1 is GKSSPN and CDR2 SITVG. The CDR3 DNA, read in part, is TGTGCCTGGAGTCTCCCTGGGGGGGTTGCAGAA. Translation gives CAWSLPGGVAE. The full-length CDR3 reads as CAWSLPGGVAETLYF.

This clone was seen many times. Gene names and germline refer to mouse. The read ends 3 residues shy of where the CDR3 ends; the end is completed using the germline J gene. This chain uses TRBV13-2 with TRBJ1-6, with unresolved D. TRBJ1-6 is known as an ORF, though its function is uncertain. V dropped 2 bases and J dropped 3 bases, with 6 bases sitting between them. CDR1 is NNHNN and CDR2 is SYGAGS in the germline V gene (reference sequence). The CDR3 covers 14 residues. CDR3 region: CASGEDFYNSPLYF. Partial CDR3 DNA: TGTGCCAGCGGTGAGGACTTCTATAATTCGCCC.

This clone turned up a few times. Genes and germline come from the mouse. The CDR3 region is CASSSLGQNQNTLYF. The CDR3 DNA, read in part, is TGTGCAAGCAGCTCCCTGGGACAAAATCAAAAC. The J gene is TRBJ2-4, the V gene TRBV16; TRBD1 is a possible D gene (6 bases). From the germline J gene comes the end of the CDR3, since the read stops 4 residues before it. Trimming took 4 bases from V and 2 from J, leaving 13 bases between them. The CDR3 contains 15 residues. CDR1 is SGHSA, CDR2 FRNQAP, per germline.

This clone came up many times. The gene names here belong to mouse. The DNA ends 4 residues before the CDR3 does, and the rest of the CDR3 is filled in from the germline J gene. This chain uses TRBV13-3 with TRBJ2-7; 9 bases are a match to TRBD1. The CDR3 runs to 16 residues. Germline V gene lookup returns CDR1 NNHDY and CDR2 SYVADS. V gave up 0 bases and J gave up 3 bases; unmatched junction bases: 7. The DNA read from the CDR3 is TGTGCCAGCAGTGATGCGGACAGGGGCCGCCTCTAT. Translation: CASSDADRGRLY. The full CDR3 is CASSDADRGRLYEQYF.

This clone was seen at least ten times. Here the gene names and germline are mouse. Read data end 4 residues before the CDR3 end; the end is taken from the germline J gene. The chain uses TRBV13-1 and TRBJ2-7, with 13 bases matching TRBD2. The germline V gene encodes CDR1 NSHNY and CDR2 SYGAGN. V shed 0 bases, J shed 3 bases, and the junction held 3 bases outside the gene matches. The CDR3 spans 16 residues. The DNA read from the CDR3 is TGTGCCAGCAGTGATGAGGGACTGGGGGGGTTCTAT. This translates into CASSDEGLGGFY. The whole CDR3 region reads CASSDEGLGGFYEQYF.

This clone occurred many times. These gene names are mouse names. The read ends 4 residues early relative to the CDR3; the germline J gene fills the gap. This sequence joins TRBV14 and TRBJ2-7; 10 bases agree with TRBD2. Germline assignment: CDR1 SGHDT and CDR2 FRDEAV. The CDR3 extends over 14 amino acids. The V segment lost 4 bases and the J segment 3 bases; nucleotides outside the gene matches: 4. The CDR3 spells CASSPGLGVYEQYF. The CDR3 bases that were read are TGTGCCAGCAGTCCCGGACTGGGGGTCTAT.

This clone appeared many times. Gene and germline names: mouse. The read finishes 4 residues shy of the CDR3 end, and the germline J gene is used to complete it. V is TRBV16 and J is TRBJ2-1, with TRBD1 matching 11 bases. Germline assignment: CDR1 SGHSA and CDR2 FRNQAP. V lost 2 bases to trimming and J lost 3 bases; unmatched junction nucleotides: 6. This CDR3 comprises 17 residues. The CDR3 is CASSLPSGTGGYAEQFF. The covered CDR3 bases are TGTGCAAGCAGCTTACCTTCCGGGACAGGGGGCTATGCT.

This clone was seen ten or more times. Here the gene names and germline are mouse. The read ends 4 residues shy of where the CDR3 ends; the end is completed using the germline J gene. V and J are TRBV13-3 and TRBJ1-2; tentative D call: TRBD1 (5 bases). CDR1 is NNHDY and CDR2 is SYVADS in the germline V gene. Trimming pared 2 bases from V and 3 bases from J, leaving 5 bases between. The CDR3 runs 12 residues. The CDR3 loop is CASSDRDSDYTF. The sequenced CDR3 bases are TGTGCCAGCAGTGACAGGGACTCC.

This clone was picked up many times. Genes and germline come from the mouse. The read ends 4 residues shy of where the CDR3 ends; the end is completed using the germline J gene. The chain is built from TRBV5 and TRBJ2-7; 7 nucleotides line up with TRBD2. Germline V CDR1 and CDR2: LGHNA, YNLKQL (reference sequence). After removal of 5 bases from V and 0 bases from J, the junction contained 4 bases not matched to a gene. This CDR3 is 14 amino acids long. Partial CDR3 DNA: TGTGCCAGCAGCGCGGGACTGAACTCCTAT. It translates to CASSAGLNSY. The CDR3, in full, reads CASSAGLNSYEQYF.

This clone was recorded at least ten times. The germline and genes are mouse ones. The CDR3 end lies 4 residues beyond the end of the read and is filled in from the germline J gene. The V and J genes are TRBV31 and TRBJ1-1, with D possibly TRBD1 on 6 matching bases. The germline CDR1 and CDR2 sequences are GKSSPN and SITVG. CDR3 length equals 13 residues. V was trimmed by 2 bases and J by 4 bases, leaving 11 bases between them. CDR3 DNA (partial): TGTGCCTGGAGTAGGGGGTTGGGCACA. It encodes CAWSRGLGT. In full, the CDR3 is CAWSRGLGTEVFF.

In its sample, this clone was seen many times. Germline and genes here are mouse. The read terminates 4 residues ahead of where the CDR3 ends, so the germline J gene completes it. The chain links TRBV13-3 to TRBJ2-7; D gene uncertain. Germline V gene sequence: CDR1 NNHDY, CDR2 SYVADS. The CDR3 consists of 13 residues. The CDR3 reads CASSDASVYEQYF. Incomplete CDR3 DNA: TGTGCCAGCAGTGATGCGTCAGTATAT.

With respect to this clone: All gene names here are mouse names. Sequencing ends 4 residues short of the CDR3 end; the germline J gene provides the rest. This sequence joins TRBV29 and TRBJ2-1; TRBD2 matches at 14 bases. Germline V CDR1 and CDR2: MSHET, SYDVDS. CDR3 length: 17 residues. CDR3 DNA, as far as it was read: TGTGCTAGCAGTTTATCTGGGACTGGGGGGGCGCGGGCT. Residues: CASSLSGTGGARA. The whole CDR3 protein is CASSLSGTGGARAEQFF. Using reference TRBV29 and TRBJ2-1 for the parts outside the CDR3, the full variable domain is DMKVTQMPRYLIKRMGENVLLECGQDMSHETMYWYRQDPGLGLQLIYISYDVDSNSEGDIPKGYRVSRKKREHFSLILDSAKTNQTSVYFCASSLSGTGGARAEQFFGPGTRLTVL.

This clone showed up many times. Mouse gene names apply. The CDR3 end falls 4 residues outside the read, so it is completed with the germline J gene. The chain links TRBV13-3 to TRBJ2-1; TRBD1 agrees at 9 bases. The CDR3 consists of 15 residues. Looked up from germline, CDR1 is NNHDY and CDR2 is SYVADS. V shed 0 bases, J shed 2 bases, and the junction held 0 bases outside the gene matches. CDR3 DNA (partial): TGTGCCAGCAGTGATGGGACAGGGGACTATGCT. Its protein product is CASSDGTGDYA. The whole CDR3 is CASSDGTGDYAEQFF.

Turning to this clone: Gene names follow the mouse nomenclature. The CDR3 extends 4 residues past the end of the read, so its final part is completed from the germline J gene. V and J are TRBV13-2 and TRBJ2-2, with 7 bases lining up with TRBD2. V dropped 0 bases and J dropped 4; count of bases not matched to a gene: 3. The CDR3 sequence is 15 residues long. Germline values: CDR1 NNHNN, CDR2 SYGAGS (reference sequence). The part of the CDR3 DNA that was read is TGTGCCAGCGGTGATGTTCCTGGGGGCACCGGG. This sequence encodes CASGDVPGGTG. The whole CDR3 reads CASGDVPGGTGQLYF.

At least ten counts were recorded for this clone. Each gene name is a mouse one. The CDR3 end falls 4 residues outside the read, so it is completed with the germline J gene. The J gene is TRBJ2-5, the V gene TRBV5; 8 bases agree with TRBD2. CDR3 length: 14 amino acids. The germline gives CDR1 LGHNA, CDR2 YNLKQL (reference sequence). CDR3 in amino acids: CASSQDWGVDTQYF. The part of the CDR3 DNA that was read is TGTGCCAGCAGCCAAGACTGGGGGGTTGAC.

This clone was seen many times. Gene labels here are mouse ones. The read terminates 4 residues ahead of where the CDR3 ends, so the germline J gene completes it. This chain connects TRBV5 to TRBJ2-5; D uncertain. The germline gives CDR1 LGHNA, CDR2 YNLKQL (reference sequence). The CDR3 sequence is 15 residues long. CDR3 in amino acids: CASSQEERLEDTQYF. The CDR3 bases that were read are TGTGCCAGCAGCCAAGAAGAGAGGTTAGAAGAC.

This clone showed up just a few times. Gene names and germline match the mouse. The observed sequence ends 4 residues before the CDR3 terminus, with the missing tail filled in from the germline J gene. The rearrangement links TRBV5 to TRBJ2-1; D is ambiguous. Trimming stripped 4 bases from V and 1 base from J, with 8 bases between. CDR3 length: 14 amino acids. Germline CDR1 is LGHNA and CDR2 is YNLKQL (reference sequence). Incomplete CDR3 DNA: TGTGCCAGCAGCCCCCTCAGGAACTATGCT. Its translation is CASSPLRNYA. The complete CDR3 sequence is CASSPLRNYAEQFF.

This clone was picked up a small number of times. Gene labels here are mouse ones. Other DNA sequences in the same sample also yield this CDR3. The CDR3 sequence is CASSIRDWGYEQYF. The sequenced CDR3 bases are TGTGCCAGCAGTATCCGTGACTGGGGCTAT. The genes are TRBV19 and TRBJ2-7; 8 nucleotides match TRBD2. The read is 4 residues too short to cover the CDR3 end, so that end is filled in from the germline J gene. Germline CDR1 FNHDT, CDR2 SITEND (reference sequence). V was clipped by 2 bases and J by 3 bases; unmatched bases: 4. CDR3 length equals 14 residues.

This clone came up a few times. The gene names given are mouse names. The sequenced fragment ends 4 residues before the CDR3 boundary, so the rest is inferred from the germline J gene. V is TRBV13-3 and J is TRBJ2-5; 13 bases match TRBD2. The CDR3 has 15 residues. In germline, CDR1 is NNHDY, CDR2 SYVADS. The sequenced part of the CDR3 DNA is TGTGCCAGCAGTGGGACTGGGGGGGCGCTGGAC. Translation: CASSGTGGALD. From start to end, the CDR3 is CASSGTGGALDTQYF.